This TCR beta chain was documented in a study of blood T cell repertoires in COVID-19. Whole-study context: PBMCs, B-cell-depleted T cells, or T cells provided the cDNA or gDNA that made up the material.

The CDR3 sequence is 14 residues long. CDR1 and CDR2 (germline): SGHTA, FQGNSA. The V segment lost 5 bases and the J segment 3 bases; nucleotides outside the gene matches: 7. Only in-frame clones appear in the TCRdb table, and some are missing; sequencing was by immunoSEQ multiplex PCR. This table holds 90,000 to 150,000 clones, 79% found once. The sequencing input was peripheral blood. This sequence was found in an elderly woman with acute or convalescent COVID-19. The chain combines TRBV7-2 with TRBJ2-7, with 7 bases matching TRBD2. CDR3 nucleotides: TGTGCCAGCAGCGCAACTCTAGCGGACTACGAGCAGTACTTC. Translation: CASSATLADYEQYF.